Shown below are 6 T cell receptor beta chains from a single sample sequenced in a study of shared clonotypes between healthy human individuals. Profiled with immunoSEQ multiplex PCR; TCRdb holds only in-frame clones, not every one. The sample has over a million clones, approximately 97% seen once. The sample taken for sequencing was naive CD4+ T cells sorted from blood. The subset denotes: CD45RA+ positively selected. These TCRs come from a man under 40 in good health.

The J gene is TRBJ2-7, the V gene TRBV27; the match to TRBD1 covers 8 bases. Germline CDR1 is MNHEY and CDR2 is SMNVEV (reference sequence). CDR3 length: 15 residues. J was trimmed by 3 bases and V by 3 bases; bases with no gene match: 7. The CDR3 sequence: CASSFSGTGYYEQYF. The CDR3 nucleotides read TGTGCCAGCAGTTTTTCCGGGACAGGATACTACGAGCAGTACTTC.

This chain links TRBV29-1 with TRBJ2-1, with TRBD1 identical over 9 bases. V dropped 7 bases and J dropped 7; count of bases not matched to a gene: 8. Germline V gene lookup returns CDR1 SQVTM and CDR2 ANQGSEA. The length of the CDR3 is 13 residues. CDR3 amino acids: CSATGGAWNEQFF. The CDR3 DNA follows: TGCAGCGCCACAGGGGGCGCTTGGAATGAGCAGTTCTTC.

The chain has TRBV5-1 and TRBJ2-1; 12 bases align to TRBD2. Per germline, CDR1 SGHRS and CDR2 YFSETQ. After removal of 8 bases from V and 1 base from J, the junction contained 7 bases not matched to a gene. This CDR3 has 16 residues. CDR3 loop: CARETSGRSSYNEQFF. As DNA, the CDR3 is TGCGCCAGGGAGACTAGCGGGAGATCTTCCTACAATGAGCAGTTCTTC.

The gene calls are TRBV28 and TRBJ2-3; D gene uncertain. The germline gives CDR1 MDHEN, CDR2 SYDVKM. The V and J ends lost 4 bases and 0 bases respectively, with 11 bases between them. The CDR3 sequence is 15 residues long. CDR3 nucleotides: TGTGCCAGCAGTTCAACAGTCGCTAGCACAGATACGCAGTATTTT. Translating it yields CASSSTVASTDTQYF. The full variable domain, in which reference TRBV28 and TRBJ2-3 provide the parts outside the CDR3, is DVKVTQSSRYLVKRTGEKVFLECVQDMDHENMFWYRQDPGLGLRLIYFSYDVKMKEKGDIPEGYSVSREKKERFSLILESASTNQTSMYLCASSSTVASTDTQYFGPGTRLTVL.

The chain recombines TRBV29-1 with TRBJ2-5; possible D gene TRBD2, 5 bases. V lost 8 bases, J lost 5 bases, and 12 bases lay in between. Per germline, CDR1 SQVTM and CDR2 ANQGSEA. The CDR3 length is 11 residues. CDR3 region: CSSGERETQYF. DNA of the CDR3: TGCAGCTCCGGGGAACGGGAGACCCAGTACTTC.

The chain joins TRBV11-2 to TRBJ2-7, with D possibly called TRBD1 or TRBD2 (6 bases each). The V gene lost 1 base and the J gene lost 3 bases, with 10 bases spanning the gap. This CDR3 is 14 amino acids long. Germline V gene lookup returns CDR1 SGHAT and CDR2 FQNNGV. For the CDR3, the DNA is TGTGCCAGCAGCTTAGCGCGGGACAACTACGAGCAGTACTTC. Translating gives CASSLARDNYEQYF.